The 26 T cell receptor beta chains given below trace back to one sample, sequenced in a study of blood T cell repertoires in COVID-19. Clones were sequenced by immunoSEQ multiplex PCR, and TCRdb holds only the in-frame ones, with some missing. The table has tens of thousands of clones, roughly 80% seen once; the top ten hold 5.9%. Material for sequencing was peripheral blood. The source of these receptors is a human donor in a cohort sampled during active or convalescent COVID-19.

The rearrangement joins TRBV3-1 (or the pseudogene TRBV3-2) to TRBJ1-2; D is possibly TRBD1 (6 bases). The CDR3 extends over 15 amino acids. V gave up 0 bases and J gave up 5 bases, with 13 bases separating them. Germline-derived CDR1 and CDR2 are LGHDT and YNNKEL (reference sequence). The CDR3 loop is CASSQDPDRPYGYTF. The CDR3 coding sequence is TGTGCCAGCAGCCAAGATCCGGACAGACCTTATGGCTACACCTTC.

This rearrangement joins TRBV2 to TRBJ1-6; D may be TRBD1 (6 bases). Germline values: CDR1 SNHLY, CDR2 FYNNEI. The V and J ends lost 4 bases and 7 bases respectively, with 14 bases between them. This CDR3 region has 15 residues. The CDR3: CASSVRQVGNSPLHF. The CDR3 coding sequence is TGTGCCAGCAGTGTTAGACAGGTGGGGAATTCACCCCTCCACTTT.

This CDR3 reads CASSYSIGGVEAFF. The CDR3 nucleotides read TGTGCCAGCAGTTACTCAATAGGGGGCGTTGAAGCTTTCTTT. The J gene is TRBJ1-1, the V gene TRBV6-5, with 7 positions matching TRBD1. This CDR3 region has 14 residues. Per the germline V gene, CDR1 is MNHEY and CDR2 is SVGAGI. With 0 bases clipped from V and 7 bases from J, the junction kept 5 bases outside the gene matches.

Concerning this clone itself: A junction end diverges from the germline sequence, so it may reflect a read error. The chain carries TRBV7-7 and TRBJ2-3, with 9 nucleotides matching TRBD1. CDR1 is SSHAT and CDR2 is FNYEAQ in the germline V gene (reference sequence). The CDR3 contains 15 residues. CDR3 loop: CASSLGTGNTDTQYF. In nucleotides, the CDR3 is TGTGCTAGCAGCCTAGGGACAGGGAACACAGATACGCAGTATTTT.

This clone was counted between two and nine times. The chain couples TRBV7-9 to TRBJ1-2; possibly TRBD1 for D (6 bases). V was clipped by 4 bases and J by 3 bases, with 12 bases between them. The CDR3 has 14 residues. Germline V lookup: CDR1 SEHNR, CDR2 FQNEAQ (reference sequence). CDR3 sequence: CASSSGHLYYGYTF. The CDR3, as DNA: TGTGCCAGCAGCTCGGGACACTTATACTATGGCTACACCTTC.

V usage is TRBV6-2 or TRBV6-3 and J usage is TRBJ2-2; D perhaps matches TRBD1 (5 bases). The V end lost 4 bases, the J end lost 6 bases, and 9 bases lay between the germline ends. CDR3 length: 13 residues. Germline assignment: CDR1 MNHEY and CDR2 SVGEGT. CDR3 coding DNA: TGTGCCAGCAGTTTTAGGGGCCCCGGGGAGCTGTTTTTT. This gives the protein CASSFRGPGELFF.

This clone is a singleton in its sample. The rearrangement uses TRBV9 and TRBJ2-6; no clear D gene. Trimming removed 5 bases from V and 4 bases from J, with 13 bases in between. The CDR3 contains 15 residues. Germline V gene data show CDR1 as SGDLS and CDR2 as YYNGEE. The CDR3 coding sequence is TGTGCCAGCAGTCTCTCTCGGAGAGGGGCCAACGTCCTGACTTTC. It yields the protein CASSLSRRGANVLTF. Combining the CDR3 with reference TRBV9 and TRBJ2-6 gives the whole variable domain DSGVTQTPKHLITATGQRVTLRCSPRSGDLSVYWYQQSLDQGLQFLIQYYNGEERAKGNILERFSAQQFPDLHSELNLSSLELGDSALYFCASSLSRRGANVLTFGAGSRLTVL.

CDR3 residues: CASSEGPGEIYGYTF. DNA of the CDR3: TGTGCCAGCAGCGAGGGACCGGGGGAGATCTATGGCTACACCTTC. The rearrangement uses TRBV5-5 and TRBJ1-2, with TRBD1 as a possible D gene (5 bases). Between the trimmed V and J ends, which lost 4 bases and 4 bases, there was a span of 17 bases. The CDR3 consists of 15 residues. Germline assignment: CDR1 SGHKS and CDR2 YYEKEE (reference sequence). Full variable domain (outside the CDR3, taken from reference TRBV5-5 and TRBJ1-2): DAGVTQSPTHLIKTRGQQVTLRCSPISGHKSVSWYQQVLGQGPQFIFQYYEKEERGRGNFPDRFSARQFPNYSSELNVNALLLGDSALYLCASSEGPGEIYGYTFGSGTRLTVV.

The chain joins TRBV7-2 to TRBJ1-3; unclear D gene. V lost 6 bases and J 2 bases, leaving 14 bases between the germline ends. In germline, CDR1 is SGHTA, CDR2 FQGNSA. This CDR3 is built from 15 residues. CDR3 DNA: TGTGCCAGCAGGATTACCGGAGGACCTGGAAACACCATATATTTT. Its translation is CASRITGGPGNTIYF.

The chain carries TRBV5-5 and TRBJ2-3; 8 bases match TRBD2. From germline, CDR1 is SGHKS and CDR2 YYEKEE (reference sequence). J was trimmed by 1 base and V by 5 bases; bases with no gene match: 0. This CDR3 contains 13 residues. The chain's CDR3 is CASRLAGTDTQYF. CDR3 nucleotide sequence: TGTGCCAGCAGACTAGCGGGCACAGATACGCAGTATTTT.

CDR3 nucleotides: TGTGCCAGCTCACCATTAGGGACAGAATCCTACAATGAGCAGTTCTTC. This codes for CASSPLGTESYNEQFF. The J gene is TRBJ2-1, the V gene TRBV18, with 7 bases that match TRBD1. Germline values: CDR1 KGHSH, CDR2 LQKENI. With 2 bases clipped from V and 1 base from J, the junction kept 5 bases outside the gene matches. The CDR3 spans 16 residues.

The V gene is TRBV2, the J gene TRBJ2-1, with 8 bases fitting TRBD1. The germline V gene has CDR1 SNHLY and CDR2 FYNNEI. Germline trimming cut 7 bases from V and 4 bases from J; bases unmatched to any gene: 3. The CDR3 spans 13 residues. The CDR3 nucleotides read TGTGCCAGCATACAGGGGGTGTACAATGAGCAGTTCTTC. Its translation: CASIQGVYNEQFF. The full variable domain, in which reference TRBV2 and TRBJ2-1 provide the parts outside the CDR3, is EPEVTQTPSHQVTQMGQEVILRCVPISNHLYFYWYRQILGQKVEFLVSFYNNEISEKSEIFDDQFSVERPDGSNFTLKIRSTKLEDSAMYFCASIQGVYNEQFFGPGTRLTVL.

V usage is TRBV5-1 and J usage is TRBJ1-6; 7 nucleotides line up with TRBD1. This CDR3 comprises 16 residues. V was clipped by 4 bases and J by 10 bases; unmatched bases: 14. Per the germline V gene, CDR1 is SGHRS and CDR2 is YFSETQ. As DNA, the CDR3 is TGCGCCAGCAGCCAGGGGGGCGATGGACGTAGCTCACCCCTCCACTTT. Translated: CASSQGGDGRSSPLHF.

This clone was counted only a few times. V gene TRBV3-1 (or the pseudogene TRBV3-2) combines with J gene TRBJ2-2, with 12 bases that match TRBD2. The CDR3 loop spans 14 amino acids. From germline, CDR1 is LGHDT and CDR2 YNNKEL (reference sequence). Unmatched junction bases numbered 4, after V lost 9 bases and J lost 5 bases. The CDR3 nucleotides are TGTGCCAGTTCTGGGACTAGCGGGACCGGGGAGCTGTTTTTT. It encodes CASSGTSGTGELFF.

The genes are TRBV7-2 and TRBJ1-2; D uncertain. V was trimmed by 1 base and J by 5 bases, leaving 8 bases between them. Looked up from germline, CDR1 is SGHTA and CDR2 is FQGNSA. CDR3 length: 13 residues. CDR3: CASSLVRKYGYTF. DNA for the CDR3: TGTGCCAGCAGCTTAGTCAGGAAATATGGCTACACCTTC.

The chain couples TRBV29-1 to TRBJ1-1, with a weak D call TRBD1 (5 bases). V lost 3 bases and J lost 4, with 12 bases in between. The germline gives CDR1 SQVTM, CDR2 ANQGSEA. This CDR3 contains 13 residues. The CDR3 DNA sequence: TGCAGCGTTGATGGAGGGGCAGCCACTGAAGCTTTCTTT. Translating gives CSVDGGAATEAFF.

V gene TRBV2 combines with J gene TRBJ1-2; 7 bases map to TRBD1. This CDR3 contains 13 residues. CDR1 and CDR2 from the germline V gene are SNHLY and FYNNEI. Germline trimming cut 4 bases from V and 5 bases from J; bases unmatched to any gene: 4. The CDR3 region is CASSGTGVYGYTF. The CDR3 region has the DNA TGTGCCAGCAGTGGTACAGGGGTGTATGGCTACACCTTC.

This rearrangement joins TRBV7-9 to TRBJ2-7; 8 nucleotides align to TRBD1. Germline lookup yields CDR1 SEHNR and CDR2 FQNEAQ (reference sequence). The length of the CDR3 is 14 residues. The V gene end was trimmed by 1 base and the J gene end by 6 bases; junction bases not matched to a gene: 5. The CDR3 DNA follows: TGTGCCAGCAGCTTAGAACAGGGGGTCTCCGAGCAGTACTTC. The encoded protein is CASSLEQGVSEQYF.

In this sample, this clone turned up once. This chain links TRBV5-1 with TRBJ2-7; 7 bases align to TRBD1. Per germline, CDR1 SGHRS and CDR2 YFSETQ. The CDR3 is 17 amino acids. V was pared by 8 bases and J by 3 bases, with 20 bases of the junction left unmatched. The CDR3 DNA sequence: TGCGCCAGTGCCTGGACCGACACAGGGGTGAAAAACTACGAGCAGTACTTC. This gives the protein CASAWTDTGVKNYEQYF.

The rearrangement links TRBV19 to TRBJ1-3; no clear D gene. Germline values: CDR1 LNHDA, CDR2 SQIVND (reference sequence). V was shortened by 5 bases and J by 0 bases, with 8 bases between the two germline ends. The CDR3 is 14 amino acids. CDR3 in amino acids: CASSPQISGNTIYF. The CDR3 DNA reads as TGTGCCAGTAGTCCACAGATCTCTGGAAACACCATATATTTT. The whole variable domain, remainder taken from reference TRBV19 and TRBJ1-3, is DGGITQSPKYLFRKEGQNVTLSCEQNLNHDAMYWYRQDPGQGLRLIYYSQIVNDFQKGDIAEGYSVSREKKESFPLTVTSAQKNPTAFYLCASSPQISGNTIYFGEGSWLTVV.

The chain combines TRBV10-3 with TRBJ1-1; the D gene is possibly TRBD1 (5 bases). Trimming removed 6 bases from V and 2 bases from J, with 7 bases in between. This CDR3 is built from 12 residues. Germline V gene data show CDR1 as ENHRY and CDR2 as SYGVKD. DNA of the CDR3: TGTGCCATCAGCGACAGAAACACTGAAGCTTTCTTT. Protein product: CAISDRNTEAFF.

The V gene is TRBV4-1, the J gene TRBJ2-3; a possible D gene is TRBD2 (5 bases). The germline CDR1 and CDR2 sequences are MGHRA and YSYEKL. CDR3 length: 17 residues. V lost 0 bases and J lost 0, with 13 bases in between. The CDR3 loop is CASSQEVYGESTDTQYF. As DNA, the CDR3 is TGCGCCAGCAGCCAAGAGGTATACGGGGAAAGCACAGATACGCAGTATTTT.

This rearrangement joins TRBV7-9 to TRBJ1-6; D not resolved. Germline V gene data show CDR1 as SEHNR and CDR2 as FQNEAQ (reference sequence). Trimming pared 8 bases from V and 5 bases from J, leaving 10 bases between. The CDR3 runs 13 residues. This CDR3 is CASSRGNNSPLHF. CDR3 in DNA: TGTGCCAGCTCCCGGGGTAATAATTCACCCCTCCACTTT. Using reference TRBV7-9 and TRBJ1-6 for the parts outside the CDR3, the full variable domain is DTGVSQNPRHKITKRGQNVTFRCDPISEHNRLYWYRQTLGQGPEFLTYFQNEAQLEKSRLLSDRFSAERPKGSFSTLEIQRTEQGDSAMYLCASSRGNNSPLHFGNGTRLTVT.

The CDR3 DNA sequence: TGTGCCAGTAGCCATAGGAAGACAGGGGCCGATTCACCCCTCCACTTT. Protein sequence: CASSHRKTGADSPLHF. The chain couples TRBV19 to TRBJ1-6; 8 bases map to TRBD1. CDR1 and CDR2 (germline): LNHDA, SQIVND (reference sequence). The CDR3 totals 16 residues. V was clipped by 6 bases and J by 8 bases; unmatched bases: 12.

V usage is TRBV28 and J usage is TRBJ1-4; 9 nucleotides match TRBD1. V was pared by 6 bases and J by 8 bases, with 7 bases of the junction left unmatched. The CDR3 is 14 amino acids. CDR1 is MDHEN and CDR2 is SYDVKM in the germline V gene. The CDR3 is CASSPGTGREKLFF. CDR3 nucleotides: TGTGCCAGCAGCCCCGGGACAGGGCGCGAAAAACTGTTTTTT.

The J gene is TRBJ2-1, the V gene TRBV12-3 or TRBV12-4; TRBD2 is a possible D gene (5 bases). V lost 9 bases, J lost 7 bases, and 13 bases lay in between. This CDR3 comprises 12 residues. The DNA for the CDR3 is TGTGCCAGATCCCCGGAGGAAAATGAGCAGTTCTTC. Its translation is CARSPEENEQFF.